This passage covers 18 T cell receptor beta chains from one sample sequenced in a study of regulatory T cells in long-lasting Graves disease (dated by TCRdb to the early 2020s). The time point label for this specimen denotes: newly diagnosed GD, antithyroid drugs for less than 3 months. For both TCR sequencing and RNA sequencing, RNA was extracted from PBMCs in TRIzol. Libraries were constructed by multiplex PCR. Sequencing was performed on an Illumina HiSeq 4000. To build TCR beta libraries, CDR3 regions were amplified by Arm-PCR using iRepertoire HTBI primers. The public reads were run again by TCRdb, first through fastp at Q25 and then through MiXCR, and only productive beta chains were kept. Each CDR3 protein appears once, grouped with its most common genes and DNA. Counted in this sample were 540,000 or so distinct CDR3 sequences; less than 15% of them appeared once. The biggest ten clones account for about 9.1% of the sample.

The sample was also reused in another study, on T cells in Graves' hyperthyroidism and ophthalmopathy.

The specimen comprised peripheral blood mononuclear cells (PBMCs), sampled at new diagnosis, from a patient treated with antithyroid drugs. The receptors originated from a man aged 25 to 45 with Graves disease. Donor details come from another sample of the same person, matched by shared clones.

The rearrangement joins TRBV19 to TRBJ2-5, with D perhaps matching TRBD2 (6 bases). CDR1 is LNHDA, CDR2 SQIVND, per germline (reference sequence). The CDR3 runs to 13 residues. Between the trimmed V and J ends, which lost 10 bases and 5 bases, there was a span of 17 bases. CDR3 sequence (DNA): TGTGCCACCAGGGAACTAGCTCGGGAGACCCAGTACTTC. It codes for CATRELARETQYF.

This clonotype appeared a few times. This chain links TRBV3-1 with TRBJ2-7; TRBD2 might be the D (5 bases). This CDR3 is 14 amino acids long. The V end was cut by 1 base, the J end by 12 bases, with 19 bases between. CDR1 is LGHDT, CDR2 YNNKEL, per germline (reference sequence). CDR3 in amino acids: CASSQVRATPQWYF. CDR3 bases: TGTGCCAGCAGCCAAGTGAGGGCTACCCCCCAGTGGTACTTC.

This clonotype was counted ten times or more. DNA for the CDR3: TGTGCCAGCAGCTCCACCCAGGGTACTAACTCGCAGTATTTT. This translates into CASSSTQGTNSQYF. The chain is built from TRBV7-2 and TRBJ2-3, with D possibly matching TRBD1 (5 bases). This CDR3 comprises 14 residues. Germline CDR1 SGHTA, CDR2 FQGNSA. Trimming left V 4 bases short and J 10 bases short, with 18 bases between.

This clonotype showed up many times. This chain uses TRBV11-2 with TRBJ1-4; no definite D call. The CDR3 covers 14 residues. Germline V CDR1 and CDR2: SGHAT, FQNNGV. Trimming cost V 6 bases and J 0 bases, with 8 bases left between them. The CDR3 here is CASRVTTTNEKLFF. CDR3 DNA sequence: TGTGCCAGCAGGGTCACTACAACTAATGAAAAACTGTTTTTT.

This clonotype was seen only a few times. The V gene is TRBV7-9, the J gene TRBJ1-1, with 7 bases matching TRBD1. Germline V gives CDR1 SEHNR, CDR2 FQNEAQ (reference sequence). The CDR3 length is 13 residues. V shed 7 bases and J 7 bases; nucleotides not matched to a gene: 9. This chain's CDR3 is CASNPARDSEAFF. The CDR3 region has the DNA TGTGCCAGCAACCCCGCGCGGGACAGTGAAGCTTTCTTT.

This clonotype was detected ten times or more. The chain joins TRBV12-3 or TRBV12-4 to TRBJ1-5, with a tentative D call TRBD1 (6 bases). This CDR3 region has 14 residues. Trimming removed 5 bases at V and 1 base at J, with 9 bases between. CDR3 nucleotides: TGTGCCAGCAGTGACAGGCCGAGCAATCAGCCCCAGCATTTT. This translates into CASSDRPSNQPQHF.

This clonotype was seen many times. This chain joins TRBV27 and TRBJ2-1; D gene uncertain. In germline, CDR1 is MNHEY, CDR2 SMNVEV (reference sequence). V was clipped by 0 bases and J by 5 bases, with 8 bases between them. The CDR3 extends over 14 amino acids. The CDR3 is CASSLSRLNNEQFF. Here the CDR3 DNA reads TGTGCCAGCAGTTTATCTCGGCTAAACAATGAGCAGTTCTTC.

As regards this clonotype: One base away lies a much larger clone, so this may be a sequencing read error. The rearrangement joins TRBV11-2 to TRBJ2-7; the match to TRBD2 covers 10 bases. The CDR3 is 14 amino acids. The germline gives CDR1 SGHAT, CDR2 FQNNGV. The CDR3 reads CVSSFRLAGYEQYF. In nucleotides, the CDR3 is TGTGTCAGCAGCTTTAGACTAGCGGGCTACGAGCAGTACTTC. Full variable domain (missing parts from reference TRBV11-2 and TRBJ2-7): EAGVAQSPRYKIIEKRQSVAFWCNPISGHATLYWYQQILGQGPKLLIQFQNNGVVDDSQLPKDRFSAERLKGVDSTLKIQPAKLEDSAVYLCVSSFRLAGYEQYFGPGTRLTVT.

Concerning this clonotype itself: A read error is the likely source, as a far larger clone sits one nucleotide away. This chain connects TRBV11-2 to TRBJ2-1, with TRBD1 matching 7 bases. Germline V CDR1 and CDR2: SGHAT, FQNNGV. This CDR3 is built from 15 residues. V dropped 3 bases and J dropped 10; count of bases not matched to a gene: 12. The CDR3 loop reads CASSLLRDSPYEQFF. Written as DNA, the CDR3 is TGTGCCAGCAGCTTGCTCCGGGACAGCCCTTACGAGCAGTTCTTC.

The chain combines TRBV5-1 with TRBJ2-7, with 11 bases fitting TRBD2. After removal of 1 base from V and 4 bases from J, the junction contained 10 bases not matched to a gene. The CDR3 is 17 amino acids. CDR1 and CDR2 from the germline V gene are SGHRS and YFSETQ. The CDR3 region is CASSLTSLAGGPYEQYF. Here the CDR3 DNA reads TGCGCCAGCAGCTTGACCTCCTTAGCGGGAGGGCCTTACGAGCAGTACTTC.

This clonotype came up many times. The chain employs TRBV12-3 or TRBV12-4 and TRBJ1-2; D remains unclear. The germline V and J ends were trimmed by 1 base and 4 bases, with 4 bases remaining between them. This CDR3 contains 12 residues. This chain's CDR3 is CASSLDIYGYTF. CDR3 in DNA: TGTGCCAGCAGTTTAGACATCTATGGCTACACCTTC.

This clonotype was seen repeatedly, ten times or more. This chain links TRBV7-2 with TRBJ1-2; D is perhaps TRBD1 (5 bases). Germline loops: CDR1 SGHTA, CDR2 FQGNSA. The V and J ends lost 1 base and 2 bases respectively, with 14 bases between them. This CDR3 contains 16 residues. The CDR3 loop is CASSLGGGGENYGYTF. The CDR3 DNA reads TGTGCCAGCAGCTTAGGAGGTGGGGGAGAGAACTATGGCTACACCTTC.

There are a few counts of this clonotype. The chain joins TRBV7-3 to TRBJ2-1; D may be TRBD2 (5 bases). CDR1 SGHTA and CDR2 FQGTGA come from the germline V gene. This CDR3 comprises 16 residues. V shed 1 base and J shed 0 bases, with 10 bases lying between them. CDR3 residues: CASSLRTPASYNEQFF. The CDR3 DNA reads TGTGCCAGCAGCTTAAGGACTCCTGCCTCCTACAATGAGCAGTTCTTC.

This clonotype was seen more than once but under ten times. The chain combines TRBV19 with TRBJ1-1, with D hard to call. Germline V CDR1 and CDR2: LNHDA, SQIVND (reference sequence). Between the trimmed V and J ends, which lost 7 bases and 3 bases, there was a span of 12 bases. The CDR3 consists of 13 residues. CDR3 coding DNA: TGTGCCAGTAAAGAGGGCTTCGACACTGAAGCTTTCTTT. As protein: CASKEGFDTEAFF. The full variable domain, completed using reference TRBV19 and TRBJ1-1, is DGGITQSPKYLFRKEGQNVTLSCEQNLNHDAMYWYRQDPGQGLRLIYYSQIVNDFQKGDIAEGYSVSREKKESFPLTVTSAQKNPTAFYLCASKEGFDTEAFFGQGTRLTVV.

There are many counts of this clonotype. A much larger clone differs by one base, so this may be a read error. The CDR3 is CASSLESPESTEAFF. The CDR3 DNA reads as TGCGCCAGCAGCTTGGAGTCGCCAGAGAGCACTGAAGCTTTCTTT. The chain has TRBV5-1 and TRBJ1-1; D is unclear. Germline V gives CDR1 SGHRS, CDR2 YFSETQ. The V and J ends lost 0 bases and 4 bases respectively, with 13 bases between them. CDR3 length equals 15 residues.

This clonotype occurred many times. This rearrangement joins TRBV2 to TRBJ2-2; TRBD2 matches at 8 bases. CDR3 length: 18 amino acids. Germline assignment: CDR1 SNHLY and CDR2 FYNNEI. Unmatched junction bases numbered 12, after V lost 0 bases and J lost 6 bases. The CDR3 loop is CASSEALPGGPYPGELFF. The CDR3 nucleotides read TGTGCCAGCAGTGAAGCGCTTCCGGGAGGGCCTTATCCCGGGGAGCTGTTTTTT.

This clonotype has a handful of counts. The genes are TRBV27 and TRBJ2-5; D might be TRBD2 (7 bases). This CDR3 spans 15 amino acids. Germline-derived CDR1 and CDR2 are MNHEY and SMNVEV (reference sequence). V was cut by 6 bases and J by 4 bases, with 18 bases left in between. The chain's CDR3 is CASSQGGGNGETQYF. The CDR3 DNA reads as TGTGCCAGCAGCCAAGGGGGGGGGAATGGAGAGACCCAGTACTTC.

Many counts were recorded for this clonotype. V is TRBV5-5 and J is TRBJ2-1; a possible D gene is TRBD1 (5 bases). V shed 4 bases and J shed 8 bases, with 19 bases lying between them. The germline CDR1 and CDR2 sequences are SGHKS and YYEKEE (reference sequence). The CDR3 extends over 15 amino acids. CDR3 sequence reads: CASSNPQGYGDEQFF. DNA of the CDR3: TGTGCCAGCAGCAACCCCCAGGGATACGGCGATGAGCAGTTCTTC.